This T cell receptor beta chain is from a study of regulatory T cells in long-lasting Graves disease. Study-wide background: Duration of antithyroid drug therapy among newly diagnosed Graves' patients was under 3 months.

This clonotype has a handful of counts. Time point meaning: newly diagnosed GD, antithyroid drugs for less than 3 months. The TCR library was prepared using RNA isolated from PBMCs. According to the study, TCR beta libraries were built with iRepertoire HTBI primers and CDR3-region Arm-PCR. TCRdb used MiXCR to reprocess the multiplex PCR reads, holding one entry per CDR3 protein. The sample has 300,000 to 400,000 distinct CDR3 sequences, 16% seen once. These data also featured in a second study, about T cells in Graves' hyperthyroidism and ophthalmopathy.

This receptor was identified in a man aged 35 to 55 with Graves disease. Sequencing used peripheral blood mononuclear cells (PBMCs), obtained at new diagnosis, from a patient treated with antithyroid drugs.

CDR3 sequence reads: CSVRTSGGLSSYNEQYF. Here the CDR3 DNA reads TGCAGTGTAAGGACTAGCGGGGGCCTGAGCTCCTACAATGAGCAGTACTTC. The genes are TRBV20-1 and TRBJ2-5; 13 bases are shared with TRBD2. V lost 7 bases, J lost 11 bases, and 22 bases stayed unmatched. Germline V gene sequence: CDR1 DFQATT, CDR2 SNEGSKA (reference sequence). CDR3 length: 17 amino acids.